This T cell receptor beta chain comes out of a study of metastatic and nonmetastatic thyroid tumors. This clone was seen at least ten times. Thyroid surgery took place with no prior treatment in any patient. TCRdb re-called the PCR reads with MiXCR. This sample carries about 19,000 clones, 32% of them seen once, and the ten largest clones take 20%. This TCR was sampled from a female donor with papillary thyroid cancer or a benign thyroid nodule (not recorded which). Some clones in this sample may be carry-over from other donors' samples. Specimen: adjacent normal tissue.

The chain's CDR3 is CASSGGQSINSPLHF. For the CDR3, the DNA is TGTGCCAGCAGCGGCGGACAGTCCATTAATTCACCCCTCCACTTT. The rearrangement joins TRBV9 to TRBJ1-6, with D perhaps TRBD1 (6 bases). The CDR3 is 15 residues long. Germline V gene lookup returns CDR1 SGDLS and CDR2 YYNGEE. With 3 bases removed from V and 6 bases from J, the gap between germline ends came to 13 bases. Full variable domain (outside the CDR3, taken from reference TRBV9 and TRBJ1-6): DSGVTQTPKHLITATGQRVTLRCSPRSGDLSVYWYQQSLDQGLQFLIQYYNGEERAKGNILERFSAQQFPDLHSELNLSSLELGDSALYFCASSGGQSINSPLHFGNGTRLTVT.